A selection of T cell receptor beta chains follows, all from one sample in a study of neurological immune-mediated disorders. TCRdb ran MiXCR on the 5' RACE reads and lists one entry per CDR3 protein. The repertoire has some 30,000 distinct CDR3 sequences, 20% to 25% of them found once; the top ten carry roughly 29%. The sample consisted of CD4+ T cells from blood. The receptors derive from a man aged 45-60 years with HTLV-1-associated myelopathy (HAM/TSP). Each CDR3 is given with its conserved first and last residue. The D gene is left open where the match is weak. Some rows have no size entry. The others give once, few or many, or a class for an expanded clone.

TRBV10-3	13	.	TRBJ2-1	many	TGTGCCATCAGTGAGAACAGAAACAATGAGCAGTTCTTC	CAISENRNNEQFF
TRBV6-5	15	TRBD1	TRBJ1-2	many	TGTGCCAGCAGCTCCTCTCGGACAGGGCCGAGTGGCTACACCTTC	CASSSSRTGPSGYTF
TRBV24-1	15	TRBD1	TRBJ1-2	once	TGTGCCACCAGTGATGGACAGGGGGGATTCGGGGGCTACACCTTC	CATSDGQGGFGGYTF
TRBV5-1	14	.	TRBJ2-3	medium-sized	TGCGCCAGCAGCCCCGGAGAGGGGACAGATACGCAGTATTTT	CASSPGEGTDTQYF
TRBV18	13	TRBD1	TRBJ2-5	many	TGTGCCAGCTCACGACAGGGTCGAGAGACCCAGTACTTC	CASSRQGRETQYF
TRBV18	13	TRBD1	TRBJ1-2	.	TGTGCCAGCTCACCCGACAGGGCAGGCGGCTACACCTTC	CASSPDRAGGYTF
TRBV6-5	13	.	TRBJ2-1	many	TGTGCCAGCAGCCGAGACAACTACAATGAGCAGTTCTTC	CASSRDNYNEQFF
TRBV5-1	17	TRBD1	TRBJ2-6	many	TGCGCCAGCAGCTTCACAGGGGTGGGCTCTGGGGCCAACGTCCTGACTTTC	CASSFTGVGSGANVLTF
TRBV5-1	19	TRBD1	TRBJ2-4	many	TGCGCCAGCAGCTTGGGGCCGACAGGGGGCTTAGGGGCCAAAAACATTCAGTACTTC	CASSLGPTGGLGAKNIQYF
TRBV5-4	15	TRBD2	TRBJ2-1	many	TGTGCCAGCAGCCCTCCGGCTAGCGGGAGCTATGAGCAGTTCTTC	CASSPPASGSYEQFF
TRBV6-5	16	TRBD1	TRBJ2-1	many	TGTGCCAGCAGTTACTTTACCGGGACAGTCGACCATGAGCAGTTCTTC	CASSYFTGTVDHEQFF
TRBV5-5	15	.	TRBJ1-1	medium-sized	TGTGCCAGCAGCTTGGGTCCAGGGAAGAACACTGAAGCTTTCTTT	CASSLGPGKNTEAFF
TRBV5-1	16	.	TRBJ2-3	many	TGCGCCAGCAGCTTGGTGGGTGACAGCATCACAGATACGCAGTATTTT	CASSLVGDSITDTQYF
TRBV5-6	14	.	TRBJ2-3	.	TGTGCCAGCAGCTTGGCAAGGAGCACAGATACGCAGTATTTT	CASSLARSTDTQYF
TRBV13	13	.	TRBJ2-1	many	TGTGCCAGCAGTCTACCTCAGGGCCATGAGCAGTTCTTC	CASSLPQGHEQFF
TRBV11-2	17	TRBD2	TRBJ2-1	many	TGTGCCAGCAGCTTAGATCGAATTCTAGCGGGAGGCAATGAGCAGTTCTTC	CASSLDRILAGGNEQFF
TRBV5-8	16	.	TRBJ1-2	.	TGTGCCAGCAGCGACTGGGGGAGGACAGAAAACTATGGCTACACCTTC	CASSDWGRTENYGYTF
TRBV24-1	13	.	TRBJ2-6	many	TGTGCCACCAGGAGGTCTGGGGCCAACGTCCTGACTTTC	CATRRSGANVLTF
TRBV11-2	15	.	TRBJ1-3	.	TGTGCCAGCAGGCCAACAGGGAGCTCGGGAAACACCATATATTTT	CASRPTGSSGNTIYF
TRBV6-6	17	.	TRBJ1-2	many	TGTGCCAGCAGTACGGGGCCGGGCCGCCGGCAAAACTATGGCTACACCTTC	CASSTGPGRRQNYGYTF
TRBV4-1	13	.	TRBJ2-7	many	TGCGCCAGCAGCCTCCTACCCGGGAATGATCAGTACTTC	CASSLLPGNDQYF
TRBV9	13	TRBD1	TRBJ1-2	many	TGTGCCAGCTCCTTTACAGGGGGGTATGGCTACACCTTC	CASSFTGGYGYTF